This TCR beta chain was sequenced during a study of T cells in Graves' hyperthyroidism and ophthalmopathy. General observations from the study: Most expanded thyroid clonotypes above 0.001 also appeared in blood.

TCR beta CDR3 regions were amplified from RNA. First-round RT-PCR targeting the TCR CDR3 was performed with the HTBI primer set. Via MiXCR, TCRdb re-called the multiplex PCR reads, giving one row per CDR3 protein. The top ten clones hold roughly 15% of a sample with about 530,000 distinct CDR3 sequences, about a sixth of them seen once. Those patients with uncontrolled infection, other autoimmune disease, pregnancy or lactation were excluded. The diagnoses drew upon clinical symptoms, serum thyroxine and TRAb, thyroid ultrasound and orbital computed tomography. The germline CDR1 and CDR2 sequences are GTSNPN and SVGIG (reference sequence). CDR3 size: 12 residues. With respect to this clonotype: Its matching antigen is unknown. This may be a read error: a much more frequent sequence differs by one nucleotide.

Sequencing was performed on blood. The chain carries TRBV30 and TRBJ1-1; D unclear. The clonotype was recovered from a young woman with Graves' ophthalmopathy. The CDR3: CTWGYGNTEAFF. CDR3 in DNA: TGTACCTGGGGATACGGGAACACTGAAGCTTTCTTT.